A single sample gave rise to the 10 T cell receptor beta chains below, sequenced in a study of T cell changes during pregnancy in multiple sclerosis. Method: immunoSEQ multiplex PCR; TCRdb's copy keeps in-frame clones and lacks some. Of some 80,000 clones in the sample, roughly 94% are singletons; the top ten hold over 0.12%. The sequencing used CD4+ T cells from peripheral blood mononuclear cells, collected after pregnancy. Receptor source: a female donor with multiple sclerosis, enrolled in a pregnancy study.

The rearrangement uses TRBV5-4 and TRBJ2-1, with 7 bases lining up with TRBD2. The germline V gene has CDR1 SGHNT and CDR2 YYREEE (reference sequence). Losses at the gene ends were 4 bases for V and 1 base for J; bases not matched to a gene: 8. This CDR3 spans 16 amino acids. The CDR3 region is CASSGVAGASYNEQFF. The CDR3 coding sequence is TGTGCCAGCAGCGGGGTGGCGGGAGCTTCCTACAATGAGCAGTTCTTC. Full variable domain (remainder filled in from reference TRBV5-4 and TRBJ2-1): ETGVTQSPTHLIKTRGQQVTLRCSSQSGHNTVSWYQQALGQGPQFIFQYYREEENGRGNFPPRFSGLQFPNYSSELNVNALELDDSALYLCASSGVAGASYNEQFFGPGTRLTVL.

The count of this clone is one. The V and J genes are TRBV19 and TRBJ2-7; TRBD1 is a possible D gene (8 bases). Germline lookup yields CDR1 LNHDA and CDR2 SQIVND (reference sequence). This CDR3 is 15 amino acids long. V was clipped by 4 bases and J by 1 base, with 14 bases between them. The CDR3 region has the DNA TGTGCCAGTAGTACAAGCGGGACAGGTTCCTACGAGCAGTACTTC. Translating it yields CASSTSGTGSYEQYF.

The chain couples TRBV7-9 to TRBJ2-7, with D hard to call. Trimming took 5 bases from V and 5 from J, leaving 7 bases between them. The CDR3 spans 11 residues. From germline, CDR1 is SEHNR and CDR2 FQNEAQ (reference sequence). Written as DNA, the CDR3 is TGTGCCAGCAGCATTCTAGACGAGCAGTACTTC. Residues: CASSILDEQYF.

The DNA for the CDR3 is TGTGCCAGCGGGGGGGGAGGGAAGTATGAAAAACTGTTTTTT. It translates to CASGGGGKYEKLFF. The chain employs TRBV2 and TRBJ1-4; TRBD1 might be the D (5 bases). This CDR3 contains 14 residues. Trimming left V 8 bases short and J 6 bases short, with 16 bases between. The germline V gene has CDR1 SNHLY and CDR2 FYNNEI.

The chain couples TRBV27 to TRBJ2-7, with 9 nucleotides matching TRBD1. The length of the CDR3 is 13 residues. Germline V lookup: CDR1 MNHEY, CDR2 SMNVEV (reference sequence). V trimming: 5 bases; J trimming: 4 bases; junction bases outside the gene matches: 3. The CDR3 is CASSRQGEYEQYF. CDR3 bases: TGTGCCAGCAGTCGACAGGGGGAGTACGAGCAGTACTTC.

This clone was detected only once. The CDR3 sequence: CASSFHGGHTTYEQYF. The CDR3 region has the DNA TGTGCCAGCAGCTTTCACGGGGGGCATACTACCTACGAGCAGTACTTC. V usage is TRBV7-9 and J usage is TRBJ2-7, with TRBD2 as a possible D gene (7 bases). V dropped 3 bases and J dropped 2 bases, with 17 bases sitting between them. Germline V gene lookup returns CDR1 SEHNR and CDR2 FQNEAQ (reference sequence). The CDR3 runs 16 residues.

The chain has TRBV6-1 and TRBJ2-3, with D perhaps TRBD2 (5 bases). The CDR3 extends over 14 amino acids. Trimming removed 1 base at V and 3 bases at J, with 8 bases between. Germline assignment: CDR1 MNHNS and CDR2 SASEGT. This CDR3 reads CASSEGRGTDTQYF. The CDR3 DNA follows: TGTGCCAGCAGTGAAGGTCGAGGGACAGATACGCAGTATTTT.

V usage is TRBV28 and J usage is TRBJ2-5, with 8 bases fitting TRBD1. CDR1 MDHEN and CDR2 SYDVKM come from the germline V gene. The CDR3 length is 14 residues. Unmatched junction bases numbered 5, after V lost 4 bases and J lost 4 bases. The CDR3 nucleotides are TGTGCCAGCAGTTGGGACAGGTCCGGAGAGACCCAGTACTTC. This codes for CASSWDRSGETQYF.

In this sample, this clone turned up a few times. The rearrangement uses TRBV7-9 and TRBJ2-5; D is possibly TRBD1 (5 bases). V was pared by 2 bases and J by 5 bases, with 12 bases between. This CDR3 has 14 amino acids. Per germline, CDR1 SEHNR and CDR2 FQNEAQ (reference sequence). CDR3 in amino acids: CASSLWGRGETQYF. The CDR3, as DNA: TGTGCCAGCAGCTTATGGGGCCGTGGGGAGACCCAGTACTTC.

The J gene is TRBJ2-2, the V gene TRBV5-1, with TRBD2 as a possible D gene (5 bases). CDR3 length: 16 residues. V was trimmed by 1 base and J by 0 bases, leaving 10 bases between them. Per the germline V gene, CDR1 is SGHRS and CDR2 is YFSETQ. In nucleotides, the CDR3 is TGCGCCAGCAGCTTGTCGGGGATTGCGAACACCGGGGAGCTGTTTTTT. It codes for CASSLSGIANTGELFF.